The 10 T cell receptor beta chains reported below all come from one sample, sequenced in a study of blood T cell repertoires in COVID-19. Clones were sequenced by immunoSEQ multiplex PCR, and TCRdb holds only the in-frame ones, with some missing. The profile shows around 39,000 clones, over 70% of them singletons. The sample taken for sequencing was peripheral blood. The receptors were gathered from an elderly man with active or convalescent COVID-19.

The table lists this clone with a few counts. The chain is built from TRBV6-1 and TRBJ2-7; tentatively, D is TRBD2 (7 bases). The V and J ends lost 0 bases and 3 bases respectively, with 21 bases between them. The CDR3 runs 18 residues. Germline V gene lookup returns CDR1 MNHNS and CDR2 SASEGT. Here the CDR3 DNA reads TGTGCCAGCAGTGAAGCGTCTGGGTGGGGGGGCCCCTACTACGAGCAGTACTTC. Translating it yields CASSEASGWGGPYYEQYF.

The chain's CDR3 is CASSQPGGVGEQFF. CDR3 DNA sequence: TGTGCCAGCAGCCAACCCGGGGGAGTGGGTGAGCAGTTCTTC. This chain links TRBV7-8 with TRBJ2-1; possible D gene TRBD2, 6 bases. The ends were cut back, 5 bases at V and 9 bases at J, with 17 bases in the middle. The length of the CDR3 is 14 residues. Looked up from germline, CDR1 is SGHVS and CDR2 is FQNEAQ.

V usage is TRBV3-1 (or the pseudogene TRBV3-2) and J usage is TRBJ1-1; 7 bases map to TRBD1. V lost 4 bases to trimming and J lost 5 bases; unmatched junction nucleotides: 7. This CDR3 region has 14 residues. CDR1 is LGHDT, CDR2 YNNKEL, per germline (reference sequence). CDR3 in DNA: TGTGCCAGCAGCCCTACGGACAGGAGGACTGAAGCTTTCTTT. Protein sequence: CASSPTDRRTEAFF.

This clone appeared a single time. The V and J genes are TRBV5-4 and TRBJ1-1; no definite D call. V lost 4 bases and J 10 bases, leaving 14 bases between the germline ends. The length of the CDR3 is 12 residues. Looked up from germline, CDR1 is SGHNT and CDR2 is YYREEE (reference sequence). The CDR3 region is CASSPWEGAAFF. DNA for the CDR3: TGTGCCAGCAGCCCCTGGGAGGGTGCAGCTTTCTTT.

This clone appeared a few times. This chain joins TRBV6-4 and TRBJ2-6; the match to TRBD1 covers 7 bases. The CDR3 has 15 residues. Trimming removed 6 bases from V and 4 bases from J; junction bases left unmatched: 6. The germline V gene encodes CDR1 MRHNA and CDR2 SNTAGT. The CDR3: CASRKQGLGANVLTF. In DNA, the CDR3 is TGTGCCAGCAGAAAACAGGGGTTGGGGGCCAACGTCCTGACTTTC.

This clone was recorded a few times. This chain connects TRBV19 to TRBJ1-2, with D possibly being TRBD1 (6 bases). In germline, CDR1 is LNHDA, CDR2 SQIVND (reference sequence). This CDR3 comprises 14 residues. The germline V and J ends were trimmed by 4 bases and 3 bases, with 12 bases remaining between them. Written as DNA, the CDR3 is TGTGCCAGTAGTAAGGGGGGGAAATACTATGGCTACACCTTC. This codes for CASSKGGKYYGYTF.

This chain links TRBV19 with TRBJ2-3; TRBD1 might be the D (5 bases). Germline lookup yields CDR1 LNHDA and CDR2 SQIVND (reference sequence). The CDR3 length is 13 residues. The germline V and J ends were trimmed by 10 bases and 3 bases, with 14 bases remaining between them. CDR3 nucleotide sequence: TGTGCCACCAGGGCAGCTGGGACAGATACGCAGTATTTT. Translating it yields CATRAAGTDTQYF. The full variable domain, its missing parts supplied by reference TRBV19 and TRBJ2-3, is DGGITQSPKYLFRKEGQNVTLSCEQNLNHDAMYWYRQDPGQGLRLIYYSQIVNDFQKGDIAEGYSVSREKKESFPLTVTSAQKNPTAFYLCATRAAGTDTQYFGPGTRLTVL.

This rearrangement joins TRBV7-2 to TRBJ2-7; D not resolved. Germline CDR1 and CDR2: SGHTA and FQGNSA. This CDR3 comprises 13 residues. V was cut by 2 bases and J by 2 bases, with 7 bases left in between. CDR3 protein: CASSLLAAYEQYF. The CDR3 DNA follows: TGTGCCAGCAGCTTACTGGCCGCCTACGAGCAGTACTTC.

J is TRBJ2-3 and V is TRBV5-5; 7 nucleotides match TRBD2. Trimming cost V 3 bases and J 2 bases; bases outside gene matches: 9. This CDR3 has 16 residues. Germline-derived CDR1 and CDR2 are SGHKS and YYEKEE (reference sequence). The CDR3 sequence: CASSSRPGGFTDTQYF. The CDR3 DNA follows: TGTGCCAGCAGCTCCCGCCCGGGGGGTTTCACAGATACGCAGTATTTT.

The V gene is TRBV27, the J gene TRBJ2-1, with TRBD2 identical over 12 bases. V gave up 5 bases and J gave up 8 bases; unmatched junction bases: 13. This CDR3 is 17 amino acids long. From germline, CDR1 is MNHEY and CDR2 SMNVEV (reference sequence). CDR3 sequence reads: CASSLTLTSGRRDEQFF. CDR3 sequence (DNA): TGTGCCAGCAGTCTTACCTTGACTAGCGGGAGAAGGGATGAGCAGTTCTTC.